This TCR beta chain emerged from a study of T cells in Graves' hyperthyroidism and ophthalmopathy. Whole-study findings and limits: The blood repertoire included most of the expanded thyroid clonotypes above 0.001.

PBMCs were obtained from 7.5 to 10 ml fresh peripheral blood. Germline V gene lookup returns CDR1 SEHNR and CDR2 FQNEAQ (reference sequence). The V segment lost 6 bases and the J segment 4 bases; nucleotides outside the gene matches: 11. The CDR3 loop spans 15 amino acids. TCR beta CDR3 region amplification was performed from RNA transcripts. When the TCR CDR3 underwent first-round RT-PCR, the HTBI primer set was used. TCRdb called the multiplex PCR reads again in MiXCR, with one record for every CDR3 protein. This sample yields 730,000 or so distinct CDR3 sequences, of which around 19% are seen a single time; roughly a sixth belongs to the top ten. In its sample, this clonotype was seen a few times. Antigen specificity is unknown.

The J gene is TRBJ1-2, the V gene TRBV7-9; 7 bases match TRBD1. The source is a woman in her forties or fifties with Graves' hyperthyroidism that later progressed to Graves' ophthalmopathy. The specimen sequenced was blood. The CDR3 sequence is CASSWTPGQPYGYTF. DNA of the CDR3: TGTGCCAGCAGTTGGACTCCGGGACAGCCCTATGGCTACACCTTC.